The 6 T cell receptor beta chains given below trace back to one sample, sequenced in a study of T cell responses to AZD1222 COVID-19 vaccine. Some clones are missing from TCRdb's copy, which holds only in-frame ones; the method was immunoSEQ multiplex PCR. Of over 150,000 clones in the sample, approximately 92% were seen once. The sequencing used peripheral blood, collected 28 days after the second dose of the MenACWY control vaccine. These receptor sequences come from an adult who received the MenACWY meningococcal vaccine as a control.

The chain couples TRBV19 to TRBJ2-6, with a possible D match to TRBD1 (5 bases). Trimming cost V 3 bases and J 0 bases, with 9 bases left between them. Looked up from germline, CDR1 is LNHDA and CDR2 is SQIVND (reference sequence). The CDR3 totals 16 residues. Here the CDR3 reads CASSMQGSSGANVLTF. In nucleotides, the CDR3 is TGTGCCAGTAGTATGCAGGGTAGCTCTGGGGCCAACGTCCTGACTTTC.

The gene calls are TRBV30 and TRBJ2-7, with 7 bases that match TRBD1. Germline values: CDR1 GTSNPN, CDR2 SVGIG (reference sequence). The CDR3 length is 15 residues. V dropped 0 bases and J dropped 1; count of bases not matched to a gene: 6. This CDR3 reads CAWSVQPGGSYEQYF. The DNA of the CDR3 is TGTGCCTGGAGTGTACAGCCAGGGGGTTCCTACGAGCAGTACTTC. The full variable domain, completed using reference TRBV30 and TRBJ2-7, is SQTIHQWPATLVQPVGSPLSLECTVEGTSNPNLYWYRQAAGRGLQLLFYSVGIGQISSEVPQNLSASRPQDRQFILSSKKLLLSDSGFYLCAWSVQPGGSYEQYFGPGTRLTVT.

The chain uses TRBV10-1 and TRBJ2-3; D is unresolved. Trimming removed 4 bases at V and 0 bases at J, with 11 bases between. The germline V gene has CDR1 WNHNN and CDR2 SYGVQD (reference sequence). The CDR3 is 15 amino acids. CDR3 sequence: CASSGRITSTDTQYF. The CDR3 DNA is TGCGCCAGCAGTGGGCGGATAACTAGCACAGATACGCAGTATTTT.

The rearrangement links TRBV5-1 to TRBJ1-1; no firm D call. The germline V and J ends were trimmed by 1 base and 4 bases, with 5 bases remaining between them. CDR1 and CDR2 from the germline V gene are SGHRS and YFSETQ. The CDR3 totals 12 residues. The CDR3 is CASSLRSTEAFF. The CDR3 nucleotides are TGCGCCAGCAGCTTGAGATCCACTGAAGCTTTCTTT.

The gene calls are TRBV9 and TRBJ2-1, with 11 nucleotides matching TRBD2. The CDR3 is 16 residues long. Germline CDR1 reads SGDLS; CDR2 reads YYNGEE. V gave up 4 bases and J gave up 2 bases; unmatched junction bases: 5. The CDR3 spells CASSNSGGATYNEQFF. The CDR3, as DNA: TGTGCCAGCAGCAATAGCGGGGGGGCTACCTACAATGAGCAGTTCTTC.

This chain connects TRBV5-1 to TRBJ2-7; tentative D call: TRBD2 (6 bases). The ends were cut back, 0 bases at V and 0 bases at J, with 10 bases in the middle. CDR1 SGHRS and CDR2 YFSETQ come from the germline V gene. The CDR3 has 15 residues. This CDR3 is CASSLELASSYEQYF. In DNA form, the CDR3 reads TGCGCCAGCAGCTTGGAACTAGCTTCCTCCTACGAGCAGTACTTC.